This is a list of T cell receptor beta chains from one sample in a study of shared clonotypes between healthy human individuals. The protocol was immunoSEQ multiplex PCR, while the TCRdb copy is restricted to in-frame clones and leaves out a portion. The repertoire holds about 1.5 million clones, with 95% to 99% as singletons. Sequenced input: naive CD4+ T cells sorted from blood. The receptors come from a man younger than 45 in good health. Each CDR3 is given with its conserved first and last residue. D genes are given only for firm matches. Clone size is given for some rows only: seen once, a few or many times, or a class if the clone is expanded.

v_gene	abundance	j_gene	d_gene	CDR3aa	CDR3nt
TRBV15	NA	TRBJ2-7	NA	CATSREAFYEQYF	TGTGCCACCAGCAGAGAAGCCTTCTACGAGCAGTACTTC
TRBV19	NA	TRBJ2-2	NA	CASLTRDTDTGELFF	TGTGCCAGCCTAACCCGGGACACGGACACCGGGGAGCTGTTTTTT
TRBV2	NA	TRBJ2-3	NA	CASSYTPQIGEYF	TGTGCCAGCAGTTACACGCCCCAGATAGGGGAGTATTTT
TRBV7-2	once	TRBJ2-7	NA	CASSLRLATYEQYF	TGTGCCAGCAGCTTAAGGCTAGCGACTTACGAGCAGTACTTC
TRBV29-1	NA	TRBJ2-1	TRBD1	CSLTRTGLGNEQFF	TGCAGCCTCACTCGGACAGGGTTGGGAAATGAGCAGTTCTTC
TRBV6-6	NA	TRBJ1-5	NA	CASQTGARALQPQHF	TGTGCCAGCCAAACTGGGGCCAGGGCGCTGCAGCCCCAGCATTTT
TRBV5-1	NA	TRBJ2-3	NA	CASSFSGVTDTQYF	TGCGCCAGCAGCTTCTCAGGGGTAACAGATACGCAGTATTTT
TRBV7-2	NA	TRBJ2-1	TRBD2	CASRPGLAPGNEQFF	TGTGCCAGCAGACCGGGACTAGCGCCCGGGAATGAGCAGTTCTTC
TRBV28	NA	TRBJ1-5	NA	CASSFLSEVNQPQHF	TGTGCCAGCAGTTTTCTTAGTGAGGTGAATCAGCCCCAGCATTTT
TRBV6-6	NA	TRBJ2-1	TRBD2	CASSVTGTSGNNEQFF	TGTGCCAGCAGTGTAACCGGGACTAGCGGAAACAATGAGCAGTTCTTC
TRBV27	NA	TRBJ2-7	NA	CASSQQQGRVFEQYF	TGTGCCAGCAGTCAACAACAGGGCAGGGTTTTCGAGCAGTACTTC
TRBV7-9	NA	TRBJ2-2	TRBD2	CASSFPGLARTGELFF	TGTGCCAGCAGCTTTCCCGGACTAGCTCGAACCGGGGAGCTGTTTTTT
TRBV19	NA	TRBJ2-7	TRBD2	CASSPSSGRDEQYF	TGTGCCAGTAGCCCGAGTAGCGGGAGAGACGAGCAGTACTTC
TRBV27	NA	TRBJ2-1	TRBD1	CASSTGTGTSGEQFF	TGTGCCAGCAGTACCGGGACAGGGACCTCGGGTGAGCAGTTCTTC
TRBV2	NA	TRBJ2-7	NA	CASRARGIHPNEQYF	TGTGCCAGCAGGGCCCGGGGTATCCATCCCAACGAGCAGTACTTC
TRBV5-1	NA	TRBJ1-2	TRBD1	CASSLHGQGIYGYTF	TGCGCCAGCAGCTTGCACGGACAGGGAATATATGGCTACACCTTC
TRBV6-1	NA	TRBJ1-5	TRBD1	CAGSRTGGDQPQHF	TGTGCCGGATCCCGGACAGGGGGCGATCAGCCCCAGCATTTT
TRBV18	few	TRBJ1-2	NA	CASSPETGDYGYTF	TGTGCCAGCTCACCAGAGACAGGAGACTATGGCTACACCTTC
TRBV6-5	NA	TRBJ2-7	TRBD2	CASSSGLAGEQYF	TGTGCCAGCAGTTCGGGACTAGCGGGAGAGCAGTACTTC
TRBV27	NA	TRBJ1-5	NA	CASRGEAAGSPQHF	TGTGCCAGCAGGGGGGAGGCAGCCGGGTCCCCCCAGCATTTT
TRBV6-4	NA	TRBJ2-7	TRBD2	CASSDSGLAGASYEQYF	TGTGCCAGCAGTGACTCGGGACTAGCGGGAGCCTCCTACGAGCAGTACTTC
TRBV7-6	NA	TRBJ1-1	NA	CASSQGPYTEAFF	TGTGCCAGCAGCCAGGGACCCTACACTGAAGCTTTCTTT
TRBV15	once	TRBJ1-2	TRBD1	CATSEGDRAVGYGYTF	TGTGCCACCAGCGAGGGAGACAGGGCCGTCGGGTATGGCTACACCTTC
TRBV14	NA	TRBJ2-1	NA	CASSQDSGISSYNEQFF	TGTGCCAGCAGCCAAGATAGTGGGATTAGCTCCTACAATGAGCAGTTCTTC
TRBV4-1	NA	TRBJ1-3	NA	CASSRETSGNTIYF	TGCGCCAGCAGCCGGGAGACTTCTGGAAACACCATATATTTT
TRBV11-2	NA	TRBJ2-1	NA	CASSRDRAYNEQFF	TGTGCCAGCAGTAGGGACCGCGCCTACAATGAGCAGTTCTTC
TRBV29-1	NA	TRBJ2-7	TRBD1	CSVEGQGRHEQYF	TGCAGCGTTGAGGGACAGGGCCGACACGAGCAGTACTTC
TRBV2	NA	TRBJ2-3	TRBD2	CASSEGSGSADTQYF	TGTGCCAGCAGTGAAGGTAGCGGGAGTGCAGATACGCAGTATTTT
TRBV6-6	NA	TRBJ1-5	NA	CASRLVSNQPQHF	TGTGCCAGCCGATTAGTTAGCAATCAGCCCCAGCATTTT
TRBV19	NA	TRBJ1-2	NA	CASSTGTENGYTF	TGTGCCAGTAGTACCGGGACGGAGAATGGCTACACCTTC
TRBV15	NA	TRBJ2-3	TRBD2	CATSREVFTLAGTDTQYF	TGTGCCACCAGCAGAGAGGTCTTTACCCTAGCGGGCACAGATACGCAGTATTTT
TRBV6-6	NA	TRBJ1-5	NA	CASSYSGLNQPQHF	TGTGCCAGCAGTTACTCGGGACTTAATCAGCCCCAGCATTTT
TRBV7-9	NA	TRBJ2-5	TRBD1	CASSLGDRFQETQYF	TGTGCCAGCAGCTTAGGGGACAGGTTCCAAGAGACCCAGTACTTC
TRBV7-7	NA	TRBJ2-3	TRBD1	CASSATGVGDTQYF	TGTGCCAGCAGCGCCACAGGGGTTGGGGATACGCAGTATTTT
TRBV10-3	NA	TRBJ1-4	NA	CAISESSGAPNEKLFF	TGTGCCATCAGTGAGTCTTCGGGGGCACCTAATGAAAAACTGTTTTTT
TRBV10-2	NA	TRBJ2-7	TRBD2	CASTPVAGGGSYEQYF	TGCGCCAGCACTCCTGTGGCGGGAGGGGGTTCCTACGAGCAGTACTTC
TRBV5-1	NA	TRBJ2-7	TRBD1	CASSYVTGTGSYEQYF	TGCGCCAGCAGCTATGTCACCGGGACAGGGTCCTACGAGCAGTACTTC
TRBV6-5	NA	TRBJ2-7	NA	CASRGGLDEQYF	TGTGCCAGCAGAGGTGGGCTAGACGAGCAGTACTTC
TRBV19	NA	TRBJ2-3	NA	CASSRFTADTQYF	TGTGCCAGTAGTAGATTCACAGCAGATACGCAGTATTTT
TRBV4-2	NA	TRBJ2-1	TRBD1	CASSLIGFRTGKLGHEQFF	TGTGCCAGCAGCCTGATCGGTTTCAGGACAGGGAAGCTGGGCCATGAGCAGTTCTTC
TRBV5-4	NA	TRBJ1-1	NA	CASSLGPMETEAFF	TGTGCCAGCAGCTTGGGTCCCATGGAGACTGAAGCTTTCTTT
TRBV9	NA	TRBJ2-3	TRBD2	CASSRTSGSPDTQYF	TGTGCCAGCAGTCGGACTAGCGGGAGCCCAGATACGCAGTATTTT
TRBV9	NA	TRBJ2-1	NA	CASSPNSYNEQFF	TGTGCCAGCAGCCCCAACTCCTACAATGAGCAGTTCTTC
TRBV27	NA	TRBJ2-7	NA	CASSPLPILYEQYF	TGTGCCAGCAGCCCTCTACCGATCCTTTACGAGCAGTACTTC
TRBV29-1	NA	TRBJ2-3	NA	CSVENGGVGTDTQYF	TGCAGCGTTGAAAATGGTGGGGTGGGCACAGATACGCAGTATTTT
TRBV9	NA	TRBJ2-7	NA	CASSVAKRTSDYEQYF	TGTGCCAGCAGCGTAGCTAAAAGGACTTCTGACTACGAGCAGTACTTC
TRBV25-1	NA	TRBJ2-7	TRBD1	CASSDRDRDEQYF	TGTGCCAGCAGTGACCGGGACAGGGACGAGCAGTACTTC
TRBV7-2	NA	TRBJ1-2	TRBD1	CASSGQGGYGYTF	TGTGCCAGCAGCGGACAGGGGGGTTATGGCTACACCTTC
TRBV28	NA	TRBJ2-7	TRBD2	CASSLWIAGGPNEQYF	TGTGCCAGCAGTTTATGGATAGCGGGAGGGCCTAACGAGCAGTACTTC
TRBV18	NA	TRBJ2-4	TRBD1	CASSPTGAAKNIQYF	TGTGCCAGCTCACCGACAGGGGCAGCCAAAAACATTCAGTACTTC
TRBV7-5	NA	TRBJ2-7	NA	CVRSLARGRGKYEQYF	TGTGTCAGAAGCTTAGCGCGCGGGAGGGGGAAATACGAGCAGTACTTC
TRBV14	NA	TRBJ2-1	NA	CASSQDQVRASSYNEQFF	TGTGCCAGCAGCCAAGATCAGGTGAGGGCTAGCTCCTACAATGAGCAGTTCTTC
TRBV7-8	NA	TRBJ2-7	TRBD2	CASSRTGTSGRYEQYF	TGTGCCAGCAGCCGTACCGGGACTAGCGGGAGGTACGAGCAGTACTTC
TRBV6-1	NA	TRBJ1-2	NA	CASSEPWQYGYTF	TGTGCCAGCAGTGAACCCTGGCAGTATGGCTACACCTTC
TRBV5-5	NA	TRBJ2-2	NA	CASSLLHSNTGELFF	TGTGCCAGCAGTTTGCTACACTCGAACACCGGGGAGCTGTTTTTT
TRBV27	once	TRBJ2-2	TRBD1	CASSSTTGADGELFF	TGTGCCAGCAGTTCAACTACAGGGGCGGACGGGGAGCTGTTTTTT
TRBV15	once	TRBJ1-1	NA	CATSRARAGLNAEAFF	TGTGCCACCAGCAGAGCTCGGGCAGGTCTCAACGCTGAAGCTTTCTTT
TRBV5-4	NA	TRBJ2-2	TRBD1	CASSPWTGNTGELFF	TGTGCCAGCAGTCCTTGGACAGGGAACACCGGGGAGCTGTTTTTT
TRBV19	NA	TRBJ1-5	NA	CASSIRGQPQHF	TGTGCCAGTAGTATTCGAGGTCAGCCCCAGCATTTT